This passage covers 8 T cell receptor beta chains from one sample sequenced in a study of blood T cell repertoires in COVID-19. Repertoires were generated with immunoSEQ multiplex PCR, while TCRdb's copy carries only in-frame clones and drops some. Of roughly 220,000 clones in the sample, around four fifths were seen once. The specimen sequenced was peripheral blood. The receptors come from a woman aged 60-75 years who had recovered from COVID-19.

V gene TRBV7-9 combines with J gene TRBJ1-5, with TRBD1 as a possible D gene (6 bases). The CDR3 totals 14 residues. Germline V CDR1 and CDR2: SEHNR, FQNEAQ (reference sequence). Trimming cost V 5 bases and J 4 bases, with 12 bases left between them. CDR3 in amino acids: CASSQGGGNQPQHF. The CDR3 bases are TGTGCCAGCAGCCAGGGAGGGGGAAATCAGCCCCAGCATTTT. The full variable domain, completed using reference TRBV7-9 and TRBJ1-5, is DTGVSQNPRHKITKRGQNVTFRCDPISEHNRLYWYRQTLGQGPEFLTYFQNEAQLEKSRLLSDRFSAERPKGSFSTLEIQRTEQGDSAMYLCASSQGGGNQPQHFGDGTRLSIL.

This chain links TRBV1 with TRBJ1-5; whether TRBD1, the table's D call, matches the DNA was not checked. TRBV1 is a listed pseudogene. CDR3 length: 19 residues. The CDR3 bases are TGCACCAGCAGCCAGGCCTTAGGGGGCGCGGGCTTCTGCAATCAGCCCCAGCATTTT. This codes for CTSSQALGGAGFCNQPQHF.

This chain joins TRBV4-1 and TRBJ2-6; TRBD1 matches 7 bases. V shed 1 base, J shed 4 bases, and the junction held 7 bases outside the gene matches. Germline-derived CDR1 and CDR2 are MGHRA and YSYEKL. The CDR3 is 17 residues long. Here the CDR3 reads CASSQGPTGSGANVLTF. The CDR3 bases are TGCGCCAGCAGCCAAGGCCCGACAGGGTCCGGGGCCAACGTCCTGACTTTC.

The rearrangement uses TRBV12-5 and TRBJ1-5; 9 bases fit TRBD1. J was trimmed by 4 bases and V by 6 bases; bases with no gene match: 7. Germline loops: CDR1 LGHNT, CDR2 FRNRAP. The CDR3 sequence is 15 residues long. This CDR3 reads CASGLGQGINQPQHF. Written as DNA, the CDR3 is TGTGCTAGTGGCCTAGGACAGGGGATTAATCAGCCCCAGCATTTT. Full variable domain (missing parts from reference TRBV12-5 and TRBJ1-5): DARVTQTPRHKVTEMGQEVTMRCQPILGHNTVFWYRQTMMQGLELLAYFRNRAPLDDSGMPKDRFSAEMPDATLATLKIQPSEPRDSAVYFCASGLGQGINQPQHFGDGTRLSIL.

This clone appeared a few times. This rearrangement joins TRBV30 to TRBJ2-2, with TRBD1 identical over 9 bases. This CDR3 region has 14 residues. From germline, CDR1 is GTSNPN and CDR2 SVGIG (reference sequence). V gave up 1 base and J gave up 3 bases; unmatched junction bases: 0. The CDR3 nucleotides read TGTGCCTGGAGTGGACAGGGGGACACCGGGGAGCTGTTTTTT. This gives the protein CAWSGQGDTGELFF.

The genes are TRBV9 and TRBJ1-1; D remains unclear. Trimming shortened V by 2 bases and J by 1 base, and 12 bases separated the two germline ends. CDR3 length equals 15 residues. Per the germline V gene, CDR1 is SGDLS and CDR2 is YYNGEE. This CDR3 reads CASSVGNRQNTEAFF. The CDR3 nucleotides read TGTGCCAGCAGCGTTGGAAACCGACAGAACACTGAAGCTTTCTTT. The whole variable domain, remainder taken from reference TRBV9 and TRBJ1-1, is DSGVTQTPKHLITATGQRVTLRCSPRSGDLSVYWYQQSLDQGLQFLIQYYNGEERAKGNILERFSAQQFPDLHSELNLSSLELGDSALYFCASSVGNRQNTEAFFGQGTRLTVV.

This rearrangement joins TRBV7-9 to TRBJ1-2; D is unresolved. CDR3 length: 15 amino acids. Trimming left V 4 bases short and J 6 bases short, with 18 bases between. The germline V gene has CDR1 SEHNR and CDR2 FQNEAQ (reference sequence). The CDR3 DNA sequence: TGTGCCAGCAGCTGGGAGGGTTCAGCGTCTGATGGCTACACCTTC. Translating it yields CASSWEGSASDGYTF.

The chain carries TRBV19 and TRBJ2-1; TRBD2 agrees at 11 bases. The CDR3 sequence is 19 residues long. The junction had 11 bases not matched to a gene; V was cut back by 3 bases and J by 1 base. Germline assignment: CDR1 LNHDA and CDR2 SQIVND (reference sequence). The DNA of the CDR3 is TGTGCCAGTAGTATTTCTAGCGGGGGGTCAATTGGGTCCTACAATGAGCAGTTCTTC. Translated, it gives CASSISSGGSIGSYNEQFF.